Following are 12 T cell receptor beta chains from one sample sequenced in a study of control samples from healthy donors and cancer patients. Profiled with immunoSEQ multiplex PCR; TCRdb holds only in-frame clones, not every one. The table lists about 120,000 clones, 85% to 95% of them singletons. Material for sequencing was blood. Receptors originate from a man in his thirties or forties in good health.

This chain connects TRBV7-2 to TRBJ2-5; 9 bases agree with TRBD2. The CDR3 totals 15 residues. Germline CDR1 and CDR2: SGHTA and FQGNSA. With V trimmed by 4 bases and J by 4 bases, 7 bases remained unmatched. CDR3 nucleotide sequence: TGTGCCAGCAGCTCGTCAAGCGGGGGGCTAGAGACCCAGTACTTC. Translation: CASSSSSGGLETQYF. The whole variable domain, remainder taken from reference TRBV7-2 and TRBJ2-5, is GAGVSQSPSNKVTEKGKDVELRCDPISGHTALYWYRQSLGQGLEFLIYFQGNSAPDKSGLPSDRFSAERTGGSVSTLTIQRTQQEDSAVYLCASSSSSGGLETQYFGPGTRLLVL.

The chain employs TRBV15 and TRBJ2-7; unclear D gene. The CDR3 is 14 residues long. V was cut by 0 bases and J by 7 bases, with 13 bases left in between. Germline values: CDR1 LNHNV, CDR2 YYDKDF (reference sequence). The CDR3 DNA reads as TGTGCCACCAGCAGAGACCTGCAGGAAGAAGAGCAGTACTTC. Its translation is CATSRDLQEEEQYF.

The chain joins TRBV2 to TRBJ1-2; D unresolved. Deletions cut 10 bases from V and 8 bases from J, with 11 bases between. CDR1 is SNHLY and CDR2 is FYNNEI in the germline V gene. CDR3 size: 10 residues. CDR3 region: CATPGEGYTF. The CDR3, as DNA: TGTGCCACCCCAGGTGAAGGCTACACCTTC.

This clone was detected once. The V call is TRBV10-3, the J call TRBJ1-1; D remains ambiguous. Trimming cost V 1 base and J 2 bases, with 5 bases left between them. CDR3 length: 13 amino acids. The V gene's germline CDR1 is ENHRY and CDR2 SYGVKD. The CDR3 protein is CAISEWHNTEAFF. The CDR3 DNA is TGTGCCATCAGTGAGTGGCATAACACTGAAGCTTTCTTT.

This chain joins TRBV28 and TRBJ2-3, with unresolved D. The CDR3 length is 12 residues. Per germline, CDR1 MDHEN and CDR2 SYDVKM. V was trimmed by 5 bases and J by 6 bases, leaving 9 bases between them. The CDR3 here is CASSTPPDTQYF. The CDR3 DNA sequence: TGTGCCAGCAGTACTCCGCCCGATACGCAGTATTTT.

V and J are TRBV27 and TRBJ2-3; 9 bases agree with TRBD2. The germline V gene has CDR1 MNHEY and CDR2 SMNVEV (reference sequence). V shed 7 bases and J 11 bases; nucleotides not matched to a gene: 7. CDR3 length: 12 residues. The CDR3 DNA reads as TGTGCCAGCACCAGTAGCGGGGGAAGGCAGTATTTT. Protein sequence: CASTSSGGRQYF.

This clone was picked up one time. The chain employs TRBV5-1 and TRBJ1-1; D is possibly TRBD1 (6 bases). Trimming pared 0 bases from V and 3 bases from J, leaving 12 bases between. The CDR3 is made up of 15 amino acids. CDR1 and CDR2 (germline): SGHRS, YFSETQ. CDR3 protein: CASSLEKGGYTEAFF. The CDR3 region has the DNA TGCGCCAGCAGCTTGGAAAAGGGGGGATACACTGAAGCTTTCTTT. Full variable domain (outside the CDR3, taken from reference TRBV5-1 and TRBJ1-1): KAGVTQTPRYLIKTRGQQVTLSCSPISGHRSVSWYQQTPGQGLQFLFEYFSETQRNKGNFPGRFSGRQFSNSRSEMNVSTLELGDSALYLCASSLEKGGYTEAFFGQGTRLTVV.

The chain carries TRBV9 and TRBJ2-1, with TRBD2 as a possible D gene (5 bases). Germline lookup yields CDR1 SGDLS and CDR2 YYNGEE. The CDR3 has 15 residues. V lost 4 bases, J lost 2 bases, and 13 bases lay in between. CDR3 bases: TGTGCCAGCAGCCTCGGGGAAGCGCCCTACAATGAGCAGTTCTTC. Translating gives CASSLGEAPYNEQFF.

The chain combines TRBV2 with TRBJ1-3; D not certain. Germline values: CDR1 SNHLY, CDR2 FYNNEI. The length of the CDR3 is 16 residues. V shed 2 bases and J shed 4 bases, with 15 bases lying between them. CDR3 bases: TGTGCCAGCAGTGAAAATGTGGTACGAAACGGAAACACCATATATTTT. This sequence encodes CASSENVVRNGNTIYF.

V and J are TRBV7-9 and TRBJ1-1; D possibly corresponds to TRBD1 (5 bases). Trimming took 3 bases from V and 6 from J, leaving 14 bases between them. The germline CDR1 and CDR2 sequences are SEHNR and FQNEAQ (reference sequence). The CDR3 length is 14 residues. CDR3 in DNA: TGTGCCAGCAGCTTGACCGACAGTTGGTCTGAAGCTTTCTTT. It is translated as CASSLTDSWSEAFF.

The gene calls are TRBV27 and TRBJ2-6; D is uncertain. This CDR3 is built from 14 residues. In germline, CDR1 is MNHEY, CDR2 SMNVEV (reference sequence). V was clipped by 3 bases and J by 4 bases, with 7 bases between them. CDR3 sequence (DNA): TGTGCCAGCAGTTTGCAGTCGGGGGCCAACGTCCTGACTTTC. The encoded protein is CASSLQSGANVLTF. The full variable domain, rest sourced from reference TRBV27 and TRBJ2-6, is EAQVTQNPRYLITVTGKKLTVTCSQNMNHEYMSWYRQDPGLGLRQIYYSMNVEVTDKGDVPEGYKVSRKEKRNFPLILESPSPNQTSLYFCASSLQSGANVLTFGAGSRLTVL.

The chain uses TRBV28 and TRBJ1-3; 12 bases fit TRBD1. Germline-derived CDR1 and CDR2 are MDHEN and SYDVKM. The CDR3 totals 18 residues. Losses at the gene ends were 6 bases for V and 4 bases for J; bases not matched to a gene: 13. In DNA, the CDR3 is TGTGCCAGCAGCCTGAATCCCGGGACAGGGGGCCGGGGAAACACCATATATTTT. Its translation is CASSLNPGTGGRGNTIYF.